Following are 20 T cell receptor beta chains from one sample sequenced in a study of regulatory T cells in long-lasting Graves disease. Indicated time point: newly diagnosed GD, antithyroid drugs for less than 3 months. With RNA extracted from PBMCs as input, the TCR library was made. Arm-PCR of CDR3 regions with iRepertoire HTBI primers generated TCR beta libraries. TCRdb fed the multiplex PCR reads into MiXCR, producing one record per CDR3 protein. The sample holds some 250,000 distinct CDR3 sequences; around 17% are singletons and the top ten take around 20%. The input for sequencing was peripheral blood mononuclear cells (PBMCs), taken at new diagnosis, from a patient treated with antithyroid drugs. All receptors derive from a female donor with Graves disease.

The genes are TRBV6-1 and TRBJ2-3; D gene unclear. The germline gives CDR1 MNHNS, CDR2 SASEGT. The CDR3 runs to 13 residues. V was cut by 4 bases and J by 2 bases, with 7 bases left in between. The CDR3 sequence: CASSGTITDTQYF. The DNA for the CDR3 is TGTGCCAGCAGTGGGACCATCACAGATACGCAGTATTTT.

This clonotype was observed at least ten times. V gene TRBV6-5 combines with J gene TRBJ1-1; D gene unclear. Germline V gives CDR1 MNHEY, CDR2 SVGAGI. The CDR3 is 18 residues long. Trimming took off 0 bases at V and 0 bases at J, with 17 bases between the two ends. CDR3: CASSYSSGRKTMNTEAFF. The CDR3 DNA reads as TGTGCCAGCAGTTACTCGAGCGGTAGGAAAACCATGAACACTGAAGCTTTCTTT.

Many counts were recorded for this clonotype. V and J are TRBV6-2 or TRBV6-3 and TRBJ1-2; 7 nucleotides align to TRBD1. Unmatched junction bases numbered 7, after V lost 6 bases and J lost 6 bases. Looked up from germline, CDR1 is MNHEY and CDR2 is SVGEGT. CDR3 size: 13 residues. The CDR3 DNA is TGTGCCAGCAGCCACAGGGGAAGTAATGGCTACACCTTC. Its translation: CASSHRGSNGYTF.

The CDR3 DNA follows: TGTGCCAGCAGCTTCGACAGGGCCGTTTACACCATATATTTT. As protein: CASSFDRAVYTIYF. This chain links TRBV11-2 with TRBJ1-3; 7 positions agree with TRBD1. This CDR3 region has 14 residues. Trimming took 3 bases from V and 8 from J; bases not matched to a gene: 7. CDR1 and CDR2 (germline): SGHAT, FQNNGV.

This clonotype was counted many times. The chain uses TRBV28 and TRBJ2-1; 7 nucleotides match TRBD2. The V and J ends lost 6 bases and 6 bases, in that order; junction bases with no gene match: 11. The CDR3 totals 15 residues. Germline CDR1 reads MDHEN; CDR2 reads SYDVKM. The CDR3 DNA reads TGTGCCAGCAGCCGGGGGGAGCCATTTAGCAATGAGCAGTTCTTC. Encoded protein: CASSRGEPFSNEQFF.

There are a few counts of this clonotype. CDR3 protein: CASSLFARSTGELFF. The CDR3 bases are TGTGCCAGCAGCCTCTTCGCGCGGTCCACCGGGGAGCTGTTTTTT. The chain uses TRBV14 and TRBJ2-2; unclear D gene. Germline-derived CDR1 and CDR2 are SGHDN and FVKESK. CDR3 size: 15 residues. Trimming took 4 bases from V and 4 from J, leaving 13 bases between them.

The J gene is TRBJ1-1, the V gene TRBV12-3 or TRBV12-4; no reliable D call. This CDR3 is built from 13 residues. Trimming took 5 bases from V and 5 from J, leaving 12 bases between them. This chain's CDR3 is CASSRQSGTEAFF. The CDR3 DNA follows: TGTGCCAGCAGTAGGCAATCCGGGACTGAAGCTTTCTTT.

V gene TRBV5-1 combines with J gene TRBJ2-5, with D perhaps matching TRBD2 (7 bases). CDR1 and CDR2 from the germline V gene are SGHRS and YFSETQ. CDR3 length: 18 amino acids. V lost 0 bases and J 1 base, leaving 19 bases between the germline ends. The CDR3 is CASSLEGGDTRIQETQYF. The CDR3 DNA reads as TGCGCCAGCAGCTTGGAGGGAGGGGACACACGAATCCAAGAGACCCAGTACTTC.

J is TRBJ2-1 and V is TRBV7-9; TRBD2 agrees at 9 bases. The CDR3 consists of 15 residues. Trimming cost V 1 base and J 7 bases; bases outside gene matches: 5. Looked up from germline, CDR1 is SEHNR and CDR2 is FQNEAQ (reference sequence). The CDR3 loop reads CASSLEGGRGNEQFF. CDR3 bases: TGTGCCAGCAGCTTAGAAGGCGGGAGGGGGAATGAGCAGTTCTTC.

This clonotype has at least ten counts. V gene TRBV29-1 combines with J gene TRBJ1-2; D is unresolved. The germline V and J ends were trimmed by 6 bases and 8 bases, with 13 bases remaining between them. Germline V gene data show CDR1 as SQVTM and CDR2 as ANQGSEA. The CDR3 loop spans 11 amino acids. Written as DNA, the CDR3 is TGCAGCGTCCTGGACGGCCCGGGCTACACCTTC. Amino acids: CSVLDGPGYTF.

Only a few counts were recorded for this clonotype. This chain uses TRBV28 with TRBJ2-7, with 7 bases fitting TRBD1. The CDR3 contains 13 residues. Germline V gives CDR1 MDHEN, CDR2 SYDVKM. After removal of 7 bases from V and 5 bases from J, the junction contained 8 bases not matched to a gene. The CDR3 is CASIKTGYDEQYF. CDR3 coding DNA: TGTGCCAGCATCAAGACAGGGTACGACGAGCAGTACTTC.

This chain links TRBV3-1 with TRBJ1-2, with 8 nucleotides matching TRBD1. This CDR3 spans 17 amino acids. The V gene's germline CDR1 is LGHDT and CDR2 YNNKEL (reference sequence). J gave up 4 bases and V 2 bases, and 12 bases lay outside the gene matches. CDR3 in amino acids: CASSQRTGRTQGYGYTF. The CDR3 region has the DNA TGTGCCAGCAGCCAACGGACAGGGAGAACGCAGGGCTATGGCTACACCTTC.

This clonotype was detected many times. The chain is built from TRBV12-3 or TRBV12-4 and TRBJ1-4; TRBD1 matches 8 bases. The CDR3 consists of 15 residues. V shed 1 base and J 8 bases; nucleotides not matched to a gene: 6. CDR3 residues: CASSLGSRGHEKLFF. The CDR3 DNA is TGTGCCAGCAGTTTAGGTAGCAGGGGGCACGAAAAACTGTTTTTT.

The V and J genes are TRBV2 and TRBJ1-4; no reliable D call. Trimming took off 2 bases at V and 8 bases at J, with 6 bases between the two ends. This CDR3 has 12 amino acids. CDR1 is SNHLY, CDR2 FYNNEI, per germline. The CDR3, as DNA: TGTGCCAGCAGTGAAACGAAAGAAAAACTGTTTTTT. It encodes CASSETKEKLFF. Together with reference TRBV2 and TRBJ1-4, the CDR3 gives the full variable domain: EPEVTQTPSHQVTQMGQEVILRCVPISNHLYFYWYRQILGQKVEFLVSFYNNEISEKSEIFDDQFSVERPDGSNFTLKIRSTKLEDSAMYFCASSETKEKLFFGSGTQLSVL.

This clonotype came up a few times. V is TRBV9 and J is TRBJ2-3, with D possibly TRBD1 on 5 matching bases. Trimming removed 4 bases at V and 3 bases at J, with 18 bases between. CDR1 and CDR2 (germline): SGDLS, YYNGEE. The CDR3 extends over 16 amino acids. The CDR3 here is CASSTQGATLTDTQYF. CDR3 nucleotide sequence: TGTGCCAGCAGCACCCAAGGGGCCACCCTTACAGATACGCAGTATTTT.

This clonotype was seen repeatedly, ten times or more. The V and J genes are TRBV18 and TRBJ1-2; D not resolved. V was trimmed by 3 bases and J by 11 bases, leaving 13 bases between them. Germline loops: CDR1 KGHSH, CDR2 LQKENI. This CDR3 spans 12 amino acids. The CDR3 here is CASSPDQSSYTF. The CDR3 nucleotides read TGTGCCAGCTCACCTGATCAGAGTTCTTACACCTTC.

The rearrangement uses TRBV4-1 and TRBJ1-2, with D tentatively TRBD1 (5 bases). This CDR3 has 15 residues. Per the germline V gene, CDR1 is MGHRA and CDR2 is YSYEKL. Deletions cut 0 bases from V and 7 bases from J, with 15 bases between. The CDR3 DNA follows: TGCGCCAGCAGCCAAGAGGTGACAGCCCGTGTTGGCTACACCTTC. Translating it yields CASSQEVTARVGYTF.

The table lists this clonotype with many counts. V gene TRBV2 combines with J gene TRBJ2-2; D is unresolved. The CDR3 loop spans 14 amino acids. Between the trimmed V and J ends, which lost 4 bases and 4 bases, there was a span of 10 bases. The germline CDR1 and CDR2 sequences are SNHLY and FYNNEI. The CDR3 sequence: CASSVGGRTGELFF. The CDR3 DNA is TGTGCCAGCAGTGTCGGCGGACGCACCGGGGAGCTGTTTTTT.

Many counts were recorded for this clonotype. V usage is TRBV20-1 and J usage is TRBJ2-7, with D maybe TRBD2 (7 bases). Germline V gene data show CDR1 as DFQATT and CDR2 as SNEGSKA (reference sequence). V was cut by 3 bases and J by 4 bases, with 16 bases left in between. The CDR3 loop spans 14 amino acids. The CDR3 protein is CSASRGGGAYEQYF. The DNA for the CDR3 is TGCAGTGCTAGCAGAGGGGGGGGCGCGTACGAGCAGTACTTC.

This clonotype was seen repeatedly, ten times or more. The chain recombines TRBV20-1 with TRBJ2-3; D is undetermined. The CDR3 length is 13 residues. Germline V CDR1 and CDR2: DFQATT, SNEGSKA (reference sequence). The V and J ends lost 1 base and 4 bases respectively, with 9 bases between them. CDR3 in DNA: TGCAGTGCTAGAGTTACCTTTGCAGATACGCAGTATTTT. It specifies CSARVTFADTQYF.